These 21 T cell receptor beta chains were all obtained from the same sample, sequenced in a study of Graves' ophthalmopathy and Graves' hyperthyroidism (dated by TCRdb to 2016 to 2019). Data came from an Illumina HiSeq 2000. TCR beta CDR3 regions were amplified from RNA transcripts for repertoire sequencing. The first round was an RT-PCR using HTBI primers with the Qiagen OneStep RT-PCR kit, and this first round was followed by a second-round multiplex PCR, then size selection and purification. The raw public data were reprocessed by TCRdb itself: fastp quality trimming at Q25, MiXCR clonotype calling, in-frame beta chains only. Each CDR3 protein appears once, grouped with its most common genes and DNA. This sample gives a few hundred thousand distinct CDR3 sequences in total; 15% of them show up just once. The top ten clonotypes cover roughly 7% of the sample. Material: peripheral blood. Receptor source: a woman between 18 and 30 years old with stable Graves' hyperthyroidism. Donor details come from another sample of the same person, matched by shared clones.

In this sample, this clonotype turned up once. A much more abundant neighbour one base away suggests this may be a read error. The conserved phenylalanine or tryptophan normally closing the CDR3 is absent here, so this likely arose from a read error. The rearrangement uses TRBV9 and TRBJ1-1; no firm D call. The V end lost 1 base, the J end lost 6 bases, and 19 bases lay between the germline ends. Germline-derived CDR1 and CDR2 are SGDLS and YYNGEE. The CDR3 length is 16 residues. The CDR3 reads CASSVTYRTGDSEAFL. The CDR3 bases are TGTGCCAGCAGCGTAACGTACCGAACTGGCGATTCTGAAGCTTTCCTT.

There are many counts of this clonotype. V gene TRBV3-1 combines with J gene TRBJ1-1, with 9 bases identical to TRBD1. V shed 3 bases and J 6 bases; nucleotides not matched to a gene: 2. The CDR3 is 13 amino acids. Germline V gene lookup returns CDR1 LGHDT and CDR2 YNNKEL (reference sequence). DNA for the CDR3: TGTGCCAGCAGCCACCGGACAGGGGCTGAAGCTTTCTTT. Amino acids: CASSHRTGAEAFF.

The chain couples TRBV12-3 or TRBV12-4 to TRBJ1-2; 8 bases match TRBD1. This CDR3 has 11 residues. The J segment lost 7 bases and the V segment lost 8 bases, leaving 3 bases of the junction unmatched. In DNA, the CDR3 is TGTGCCAGCGGCAGGGGGCTTGGCTACACCTTC. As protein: CASGRGLGYTF.

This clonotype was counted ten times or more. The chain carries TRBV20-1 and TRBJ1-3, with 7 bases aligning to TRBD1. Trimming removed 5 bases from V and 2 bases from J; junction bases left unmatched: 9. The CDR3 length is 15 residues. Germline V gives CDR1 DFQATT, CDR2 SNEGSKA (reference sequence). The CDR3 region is CSAAPDREAGNTIYF. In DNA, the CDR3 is TGCAGTGCTGCCCCCGACAGGGAGGCTGGAAACACCATATATTTT.

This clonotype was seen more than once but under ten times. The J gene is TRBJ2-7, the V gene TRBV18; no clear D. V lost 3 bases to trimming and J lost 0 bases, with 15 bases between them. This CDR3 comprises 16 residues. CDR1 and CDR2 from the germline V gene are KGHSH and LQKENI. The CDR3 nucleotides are TGTGCCAGCTCACCTGTACTCGAAACCTACTCCTACGAGCAGTACTTC. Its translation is CASSPVLETYSYEQYF. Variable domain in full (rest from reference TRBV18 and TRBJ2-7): NAGVMQNPRHLVRRRGQEARLRCSPMKGHSHVYWYRQLPEEGLKFMVYLQKENIIDESGMPKERFSAEFPKEGPSILRIQQVVRGDSAAYFCASSPVLETYSYEQYFGPGTRLTVT.

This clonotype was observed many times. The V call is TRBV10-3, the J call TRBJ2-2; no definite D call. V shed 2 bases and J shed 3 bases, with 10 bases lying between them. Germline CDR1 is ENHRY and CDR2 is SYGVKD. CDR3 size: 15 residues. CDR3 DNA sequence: TGTGCCATCAGTGAGGACAAGTCGTACACCGGGGAGCTGTTTTTT. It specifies CAISEDKSYTGELFF.

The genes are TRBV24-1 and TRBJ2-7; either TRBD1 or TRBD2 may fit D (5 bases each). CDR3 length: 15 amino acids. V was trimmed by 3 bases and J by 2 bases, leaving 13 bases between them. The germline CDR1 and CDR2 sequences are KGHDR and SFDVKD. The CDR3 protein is CATSDPRDPTYEQYF. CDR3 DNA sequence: TGTGCCACCAGTGATCCCCGGGACCCCACCTACGAGCAGTACTTC.

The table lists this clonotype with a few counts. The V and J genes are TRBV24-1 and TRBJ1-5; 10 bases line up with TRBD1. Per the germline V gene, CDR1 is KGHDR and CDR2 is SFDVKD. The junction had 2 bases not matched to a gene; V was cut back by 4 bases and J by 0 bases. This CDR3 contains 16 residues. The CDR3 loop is CATSEGQGGSNQPQHF. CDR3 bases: TGTGCCACCAGTGAAGGACAGGGGGGTAGCAATCAGCCCCAGCATTTT.

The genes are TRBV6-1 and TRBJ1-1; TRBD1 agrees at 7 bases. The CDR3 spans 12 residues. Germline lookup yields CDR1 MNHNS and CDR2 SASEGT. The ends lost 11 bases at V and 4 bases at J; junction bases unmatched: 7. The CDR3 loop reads CAGRRTGTEAFF. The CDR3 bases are TGTGCCGGGCGTAGGACAGGCACTGAAGCTTTCTTT.

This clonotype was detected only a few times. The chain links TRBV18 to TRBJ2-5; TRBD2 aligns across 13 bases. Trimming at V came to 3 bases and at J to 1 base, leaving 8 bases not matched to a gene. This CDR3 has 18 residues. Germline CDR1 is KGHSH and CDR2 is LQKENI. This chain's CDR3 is CASSPGTSGNYFQETQYF. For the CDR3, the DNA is TGTGCCAGCTCACCCGGGACTAGCGGGAATTACTTCCAAGAGACCCAGTACTTC.

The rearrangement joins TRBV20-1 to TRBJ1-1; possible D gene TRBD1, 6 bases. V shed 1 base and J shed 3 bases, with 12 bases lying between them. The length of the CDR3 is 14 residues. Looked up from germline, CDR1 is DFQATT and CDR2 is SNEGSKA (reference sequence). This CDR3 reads CSARAAGAYTEAFF. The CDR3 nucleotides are TGCAGTGCTAGAGCAGCAGGGGCGTACACTGAAGCTTTCTTT.

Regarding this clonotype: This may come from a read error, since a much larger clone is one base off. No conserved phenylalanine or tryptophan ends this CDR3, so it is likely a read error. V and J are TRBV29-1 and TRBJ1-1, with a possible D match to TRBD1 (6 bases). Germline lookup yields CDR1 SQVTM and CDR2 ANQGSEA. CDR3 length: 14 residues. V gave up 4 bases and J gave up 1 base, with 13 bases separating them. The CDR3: CSVGRGIGNTEAFY. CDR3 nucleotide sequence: TGCAGCGTTGGCAGGGGAATCGGGAACACTGAAGCTTTCTAT.

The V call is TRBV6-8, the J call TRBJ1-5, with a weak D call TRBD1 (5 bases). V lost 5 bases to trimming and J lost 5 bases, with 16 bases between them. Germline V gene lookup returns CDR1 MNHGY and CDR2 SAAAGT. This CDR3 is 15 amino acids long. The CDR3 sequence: CASSGGVYFDQPQHF. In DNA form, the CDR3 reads TGTGCCAGCAGTGGGGGAGTTTACTTCGATCAGCCCCAGCATTTT.

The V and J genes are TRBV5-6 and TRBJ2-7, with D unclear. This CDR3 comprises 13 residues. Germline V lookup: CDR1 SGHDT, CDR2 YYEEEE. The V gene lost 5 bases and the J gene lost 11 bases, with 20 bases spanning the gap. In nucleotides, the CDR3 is TGTGCCAGCAGATCTGGAGCTCAGCCGGTCGAGTACTTC. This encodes CASRSGAQPVEYF.

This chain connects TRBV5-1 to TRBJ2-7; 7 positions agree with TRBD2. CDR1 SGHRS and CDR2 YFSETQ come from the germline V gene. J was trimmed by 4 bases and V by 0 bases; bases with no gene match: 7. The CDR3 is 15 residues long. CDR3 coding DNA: TGCGCCAGCAGCTTGGTGGCTAGCGGAGAATACGAGCAGTACTTC. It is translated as CASSLVASGEYEQYF.

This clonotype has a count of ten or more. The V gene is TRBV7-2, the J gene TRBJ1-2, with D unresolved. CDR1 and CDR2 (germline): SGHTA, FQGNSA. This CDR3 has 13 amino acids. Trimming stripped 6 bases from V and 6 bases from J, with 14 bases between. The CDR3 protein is CASRYGVLDGYTF. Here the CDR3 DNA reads TGTGCCAGCAGGTACGGGGTCCTCGATGGCTACACCTTC.

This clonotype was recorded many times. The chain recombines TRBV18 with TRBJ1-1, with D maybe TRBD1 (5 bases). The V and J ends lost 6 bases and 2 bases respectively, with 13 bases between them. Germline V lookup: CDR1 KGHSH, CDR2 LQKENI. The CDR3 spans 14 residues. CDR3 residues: CASSLTEGNTEAFF. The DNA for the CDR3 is TGTGCCAGCTCGCTGACAGAAGGAAACACTGAAGCTTTCTTT.

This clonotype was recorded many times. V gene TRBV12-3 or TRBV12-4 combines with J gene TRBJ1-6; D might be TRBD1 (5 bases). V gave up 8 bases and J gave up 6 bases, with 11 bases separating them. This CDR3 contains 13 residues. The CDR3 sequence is CASLRVFNSPLHF. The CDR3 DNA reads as TGTGCCAGCCTCAGGGTTTTTAATTCACCCCTCCACTTT.

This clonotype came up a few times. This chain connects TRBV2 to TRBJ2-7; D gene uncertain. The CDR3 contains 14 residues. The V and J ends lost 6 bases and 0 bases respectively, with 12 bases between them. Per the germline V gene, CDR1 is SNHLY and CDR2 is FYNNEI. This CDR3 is CASSPPADSYEQYF. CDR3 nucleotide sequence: TGTGCCAGCAGCCCCCCGGCAGACTCCTACGAGCAGTACTTC. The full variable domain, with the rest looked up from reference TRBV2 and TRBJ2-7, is EPEVTQTPSHQVTQMGQEVILRCVPISNHLYFYWYRQILGQKVEFLVSFYNNEISEKSEIFDDQFSVERPDGSNFTLKIRSTKLEDSAMYFCASSPPADSYEQYFGPGTRLTVT.

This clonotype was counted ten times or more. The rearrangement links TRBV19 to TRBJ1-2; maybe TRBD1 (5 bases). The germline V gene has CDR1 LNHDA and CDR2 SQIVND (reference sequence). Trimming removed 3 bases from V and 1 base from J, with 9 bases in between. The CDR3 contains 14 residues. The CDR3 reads CASSINQGNYGYTF. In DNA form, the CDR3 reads TGTGCCAGTAGTATTAATCAGGGTAACTATGGCTACACCTTC.

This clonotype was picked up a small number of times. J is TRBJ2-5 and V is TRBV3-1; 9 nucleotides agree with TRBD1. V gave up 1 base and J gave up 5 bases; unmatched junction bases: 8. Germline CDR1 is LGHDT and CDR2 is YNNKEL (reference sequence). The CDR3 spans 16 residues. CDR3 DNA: TGTGCCAGCAGCCAAGTAAAACAGGGGGCGCAGGAGACCCAGTACTTC. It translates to CASSQVKQGAQETQYF.